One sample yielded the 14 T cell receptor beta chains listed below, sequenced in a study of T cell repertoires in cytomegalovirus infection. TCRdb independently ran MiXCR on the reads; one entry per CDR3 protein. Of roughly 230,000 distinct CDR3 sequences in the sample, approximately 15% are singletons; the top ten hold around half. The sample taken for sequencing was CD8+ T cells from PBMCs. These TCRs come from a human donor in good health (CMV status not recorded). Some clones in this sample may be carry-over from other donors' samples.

CDR3 nucleotides: TGTGCCAGCAGCTTAGAAAGGGATCGGGGAGGTGAGCAGTTCTTC. It yields the protein CASSLERDRGGEQFF. The genes are TRBV7-9 and TRBJ2-1; TRBD2 is a possible D gene (6 bases). Trimming removed 1 base at V and 9 bases at J, with 16 bases between. The CDR3 has 15 amino acids. Looked up from germline, CDR1 is SEHNR and CDR2 is FQNEAQ (reference sequence).

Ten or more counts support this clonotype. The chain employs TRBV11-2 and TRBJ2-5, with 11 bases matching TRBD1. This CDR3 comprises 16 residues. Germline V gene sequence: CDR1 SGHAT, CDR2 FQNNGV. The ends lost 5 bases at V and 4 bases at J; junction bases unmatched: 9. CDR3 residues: CASSIGQGAPRETQYF. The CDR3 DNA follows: TGTGCCAGCAGCATCGGACAGGGGGCGCCCCGAGAGACCCAGTACTTC.

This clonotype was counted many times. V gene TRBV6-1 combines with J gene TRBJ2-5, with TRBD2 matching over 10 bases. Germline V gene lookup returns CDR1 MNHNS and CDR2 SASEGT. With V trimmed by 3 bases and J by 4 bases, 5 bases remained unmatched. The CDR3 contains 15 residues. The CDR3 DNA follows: TGTGCCAGCAGTGACGGAGCGGGGGGGGGAGAGACCCAGTACTTC. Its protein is CASSDGAGGGETQYF.

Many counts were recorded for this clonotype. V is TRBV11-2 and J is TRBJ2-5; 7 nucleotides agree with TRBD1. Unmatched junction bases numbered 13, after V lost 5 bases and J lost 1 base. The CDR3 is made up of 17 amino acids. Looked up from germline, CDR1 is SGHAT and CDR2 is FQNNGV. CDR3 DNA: TGTGCCAGCAGCCCCACCATGGGCCCAGGGGGCCAAGAGACCCAGTACTTC. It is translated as CASSPTMGPGGQETQYF.

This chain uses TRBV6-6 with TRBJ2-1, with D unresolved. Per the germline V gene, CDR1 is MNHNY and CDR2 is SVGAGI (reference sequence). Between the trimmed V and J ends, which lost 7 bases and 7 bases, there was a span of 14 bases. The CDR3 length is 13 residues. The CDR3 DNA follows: TGTGCCAGCAAATTTAGTTATGAAAATGAGCAGTTCTTC. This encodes CASKFSYENEQFF.

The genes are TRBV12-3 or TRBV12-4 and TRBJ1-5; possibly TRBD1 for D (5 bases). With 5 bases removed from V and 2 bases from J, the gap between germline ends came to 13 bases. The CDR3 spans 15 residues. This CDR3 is CASSPFLGGNQPQHF. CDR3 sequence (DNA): TGTGCCAGCAGTCCCTTTTTGGGGGGCAATCAGCCCCAGCATTTT.

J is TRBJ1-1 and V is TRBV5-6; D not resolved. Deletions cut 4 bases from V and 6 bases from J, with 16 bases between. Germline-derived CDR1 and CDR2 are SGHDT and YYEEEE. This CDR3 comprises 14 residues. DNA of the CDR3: TGTGCCAGCAGCCACACTGGTCCTCCACCTGAAGCTTTCTTT. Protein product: CASSHTGPPPEAFF.

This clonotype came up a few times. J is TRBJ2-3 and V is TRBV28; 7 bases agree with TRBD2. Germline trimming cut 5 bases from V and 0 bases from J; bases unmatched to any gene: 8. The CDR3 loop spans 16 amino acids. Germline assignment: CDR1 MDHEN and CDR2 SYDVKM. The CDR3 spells CASSPLAVLSTDTQYF. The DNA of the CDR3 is TGTGCCAGCAGTCCGCTAGCGGTGCTTAGCACAGATACGCAGTATTTT.

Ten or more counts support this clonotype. The CDR3 loop is CASRPAGISYEQYF. CDR3 in DNA: TGTGCCAGCAGACCCGCCGGGATCTCCTACGAGCAGTACTTC. The rearrangement uses TRBV28 and TRBJ2-7, with D maybe TRBD2 (5 bases). CDR3 size: 14 residues. Trimming removed 6 bases at V and 0 bases at J, with 12 bases between. Looked up from germline, CDR1 is MDHEN and CDR2 is SYDVKM.

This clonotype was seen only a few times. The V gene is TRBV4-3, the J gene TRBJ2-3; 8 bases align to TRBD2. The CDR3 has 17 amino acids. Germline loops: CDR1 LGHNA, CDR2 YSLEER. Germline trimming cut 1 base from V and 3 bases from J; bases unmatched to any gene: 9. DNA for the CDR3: TGCGCCAGCAGCCAAGCAATCCCGGGGGGGGGGACAGATACGCAGTATTTT. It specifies CASSQAIPGGGTDTQYF.

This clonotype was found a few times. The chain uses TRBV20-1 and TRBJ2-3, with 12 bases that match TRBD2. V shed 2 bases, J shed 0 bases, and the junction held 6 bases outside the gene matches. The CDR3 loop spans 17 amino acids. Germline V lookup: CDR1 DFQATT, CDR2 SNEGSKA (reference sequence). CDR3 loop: CSARLTSGGRSTDTQYF. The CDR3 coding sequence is TGCAGTGCTAGACTCACTAGCGGGGGGCGGAGCACAGATACGCAGTATTTT.

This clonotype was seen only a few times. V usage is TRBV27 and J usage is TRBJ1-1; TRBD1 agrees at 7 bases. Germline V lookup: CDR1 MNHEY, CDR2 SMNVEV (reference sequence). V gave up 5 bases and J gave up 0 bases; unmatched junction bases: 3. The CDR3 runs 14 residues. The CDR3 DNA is TGTGCCAGCAGTAGACAGGGTCTGAACACTGAAGCTTTCTTT. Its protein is CASSRQGLNTEAFF.

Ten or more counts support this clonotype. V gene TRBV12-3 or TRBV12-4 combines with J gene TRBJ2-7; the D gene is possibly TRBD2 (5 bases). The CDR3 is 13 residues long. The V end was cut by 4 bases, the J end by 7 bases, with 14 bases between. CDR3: CASSYDHPGEQYF. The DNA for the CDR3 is TGTGCCAGCAGTTACGATCACCCGGGGGAGCAGTACTTC.

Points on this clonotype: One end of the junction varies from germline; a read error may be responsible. In DNA form, the CDR3 reads TGTGCCAGCAGTTACGAGGCGGCTTTGCGGGGGGGCACGGATACGCAGTATTTT. This gives the protein CASSYEAALRGGTDTQYF. The V and J genes are TRBV6-2 or TRBV6-3 and TRBJ2-3, with 9 bases aligning to TRBD2. CDR1 and CDR2 from the germline V gene are MNHEY and SVGEGT. There are 18 residues in the CDR3.